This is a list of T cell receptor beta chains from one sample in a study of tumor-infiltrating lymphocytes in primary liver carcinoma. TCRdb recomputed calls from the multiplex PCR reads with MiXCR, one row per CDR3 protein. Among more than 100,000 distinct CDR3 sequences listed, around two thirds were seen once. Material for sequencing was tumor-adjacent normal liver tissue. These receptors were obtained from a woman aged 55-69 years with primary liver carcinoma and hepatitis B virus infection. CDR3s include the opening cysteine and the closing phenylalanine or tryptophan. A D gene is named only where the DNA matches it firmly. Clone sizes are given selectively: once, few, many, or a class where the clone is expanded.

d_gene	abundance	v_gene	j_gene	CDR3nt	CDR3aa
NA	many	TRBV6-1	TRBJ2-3	TGTGCCAGCAGTGACCCAGGAAATACGCAGTATTTT	CASSDPGNTQYF
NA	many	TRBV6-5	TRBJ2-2	TGTGCCAGCAGCTCACACGGGGAGCTGTTTTTT	CASSSHGELFF
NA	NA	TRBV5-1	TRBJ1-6	TGCGCCAGCAGCTCCGACACCTTTAATTCATCCCTCCACTTT	CASSSDTFNSSLHF
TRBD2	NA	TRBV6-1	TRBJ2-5	TGTGCCAGCGGTGAAGACAAATGGGGACTAGCGGGAGGGCCGTTGCAAGAGACCCAGTACTTC	CASGEDKWGLAGGPLQETQYF
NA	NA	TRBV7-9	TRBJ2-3	TGTGCCAGCAGCTTTGTAGGGATCGACCCTACAGATAAGCAGTATTTT	CASSFVGIDPTDKQYF
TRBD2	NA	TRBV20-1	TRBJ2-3	TGCAGTGCCTTCGGACTAGCGGGAGGGAGCACAGATACGCAGTATTTT	CSAFGLAGGSTDTQYF
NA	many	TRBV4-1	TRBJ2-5	TGCGCCAGCAGCCAAGAGCGAGGGGTGGGAGAGACCCAGTACTTC	CASSQERGVGETQYF
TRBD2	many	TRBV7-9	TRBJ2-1	TGTGCCAGCAGCTTTCGTCCTAGCGGGAGTGATGAGCAGTTCTTC	CASSFRPSGSDEQFF
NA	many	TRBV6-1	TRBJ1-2	TGTGCCAGCAGATTACTCGGGACGGACTATGGCTACACCTTC	CASRLLGTDYGYTF
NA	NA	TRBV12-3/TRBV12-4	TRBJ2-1	TGTGCTAGCAGACCCGGGACCACTAAGGGGTTCTTC	CASRPGTTKGFF
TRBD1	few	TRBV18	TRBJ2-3	TGTGCCAGCTCACCACGACAGGGATTGAGTTACGACACAGATACGCAGTATTTT	CASSPRQGLSYDTDTQYF
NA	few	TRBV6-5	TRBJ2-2	TGTGCCAGCAGCGCAACGAACACCGGGGAGCTGTTTTTT	CASSATNTGELFF
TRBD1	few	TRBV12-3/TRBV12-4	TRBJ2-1	TGTGCCAGCAGGGTGGGACAGGGCTCCTACAATGAGCAGTTCTTC	CASRVGQGSYNEQFF
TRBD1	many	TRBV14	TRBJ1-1	TGTGCCAGCAGCCAAGGCCTCGGACGGGGGACAGGGAACACTGAAGCTTTCTTT	CASSQGLGRGTGNTEAFF
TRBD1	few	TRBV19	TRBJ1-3	TGTGCCAGTAGGAGGGACAGCTCTGGAAACACCATATATTTT	CASRRDSSGNTIYF
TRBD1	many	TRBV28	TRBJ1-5	TGTGCCAGCAGTTTCGGGACAGAGAGGCCCCAGCATTTT	CASSFGTERPQHF
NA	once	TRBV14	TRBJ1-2	TGTGCCAGTAGCTTCCCCGGGACGCTGACCCATGGTTACACCTTC	CASSFPGTLTHGYTF
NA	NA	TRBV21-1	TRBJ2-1	TGTGCCAGCAGTACGATGGCATACAATGAGCAGTTCTTC	CASSTMAYNEQFF
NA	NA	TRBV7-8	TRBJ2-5	TGTGCCAGCAGCCCCTCTAGCGTGAGATGGGAGACCCAGCACTTC	CASSPSSVRWETQHF
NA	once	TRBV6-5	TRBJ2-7	TGTCCCAGCAGTGAGGCGAACGGGAGCTCCTACGAGCAGTACTTC	CPSSEANGSSYEQYF
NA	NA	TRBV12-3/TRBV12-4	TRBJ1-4	TGTGCCAGCAGACTGACATGGGGCCTTGAAAAACTGTTTTTT	CASRLTWGLEKLFF
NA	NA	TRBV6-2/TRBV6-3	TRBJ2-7	TGTGCCAGCAGTTACTCTAGGTACTTCGAGCAGTACTTC	CASSYSRYFEQYF
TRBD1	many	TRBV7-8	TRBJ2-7	TGTGCCAGCAGCTCCTCCGGGACAGGCTCCTACGAGCAGTACTTC	CASSSSGTGSYEQYF
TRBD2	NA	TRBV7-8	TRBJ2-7	TGCGCCAGCAGCTTCCTCCCGACTAGCGGGACTTCCTACGAGCAGTACTTC	CASSFLPTSGTSYEQYF
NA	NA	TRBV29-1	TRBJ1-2	TGCAACGTTGGAGATAGAAGCAGATCCTATGGCTACACCTTC	CNVGDRSRSYGYTF
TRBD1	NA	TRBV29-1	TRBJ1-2	TGCAGCGTTGAAGGCGTCAGGGGGAAGGACTATGGCTACATCTTC	CSVEGVRGKDYGYIF
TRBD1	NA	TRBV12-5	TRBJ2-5	TGTGCTAGTGGTACCTCGGACAGGCCAGGGGAGACGCAGTACTTC	CASGTSDRPGETQYF
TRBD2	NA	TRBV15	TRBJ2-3	TGTGCCACCAGCAGAGATCGACTAGCGGGGACGCAGTATTTT	CATSRDRLAGTQYF
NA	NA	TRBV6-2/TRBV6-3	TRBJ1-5	TGTGCCAGCAGTTTCACAAATAGCAATCTGCCCCAACATTTT	CASSFTNSNLPQHF